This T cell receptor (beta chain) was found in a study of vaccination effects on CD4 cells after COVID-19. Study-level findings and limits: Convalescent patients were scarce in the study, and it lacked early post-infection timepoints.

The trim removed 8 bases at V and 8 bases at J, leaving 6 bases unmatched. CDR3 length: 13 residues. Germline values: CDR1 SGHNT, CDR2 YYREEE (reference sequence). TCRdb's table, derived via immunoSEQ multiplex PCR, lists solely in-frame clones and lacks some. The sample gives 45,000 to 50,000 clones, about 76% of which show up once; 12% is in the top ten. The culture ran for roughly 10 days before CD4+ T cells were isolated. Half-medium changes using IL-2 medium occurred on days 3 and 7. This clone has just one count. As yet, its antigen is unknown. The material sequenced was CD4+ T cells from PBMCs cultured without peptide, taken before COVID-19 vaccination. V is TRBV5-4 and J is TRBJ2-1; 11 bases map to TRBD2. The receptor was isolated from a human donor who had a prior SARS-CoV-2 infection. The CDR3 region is CASQLAGVDEQFF. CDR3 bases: TGTGCCAGTCAACTAGCGGGAGTGGATGAGCAGTTCTTC.